The sequence of this T cell receptor (beta chain) was determined in a study of CD8 T cells in Susac syndrome. Study-wide background: Each patient with Susac syndrome, at the time of blood draw, was therapy-naive, on corticosteroids, or on intravenous immunoglobulin alone.

CD8+ and CD4+ T cells were negatively isolated; TEMRA cells were FACS-enriched. RNA totalling roughly 0.45 to 1 ug underwent reverse transcription with random hexamers. In TCRdb, the immunoSEQ multiplex PCR reads were re-called with MiXCR into one record per CDR3 protein. The sample records about 140,000 distinct CDR3 sequences, roughly 94% being singletons. In the case of this clonotype: Its antigen remains unidentified.

Study results and limitations: The study conceded that relatively few individuals underwent its TCR sequencing and HLA analysis. The CD4+ T cell repertoires, which came from Susac syndrome patients, showed no sign of clonal expansion.

The TCR originated in a human donor with Susac syndrome. The source material was CD4+ T cells from PBMCs.

In DNA, the CDR3 is TGTGCCAGCAGCCCCTCATGGCTCTATGGCTACACCTTC. Amino acids: CASSPSWLYGYTF. The chain uses TRBV3-1 and TRBJ1-2; D gene unclear. This CDR3 is built from 13 residues. CDR1 is LGHDT and CDR2 is YNNKEL in the germline V gene (reference sequence). V gave up 4 bases and J gave up 4 bases, with 10 bases separating them.